This is a list of T cell receptor beta chains from one sample in a study of blood T cell repertoires in COVID-19. Sequencing used immunoSEQ multiplex PCR; TCRdb keeps in-frame clones, though not all of them. The sample carries roughly 120,000 clones, roughly nine tenths recorded once. The sample taken for sequencing was peripheral blood. These receptors all stem from a man between 60 and 70 years old with COVID-19, enrolled during active disease. The conserved cysteine and the conserved F or W are not part of the CDR3 here. A D gene is named only where the DNA matches it firmly. Clone size is given for some rows only: seen once, a few or many times, or a class if the clone is expanded.

>TRBV28|.|.
ASRETSNTEAF
>TRBV5-1|TRBD2|.
ASSWASGSTTRGYEQY
>TRBV29-1|TRBD1|.
SVETRGTVNNYGYT
>TRBV24-1|TRBD1|.
ATSDARGQGTGNTIY
>TRBV16|.|.
ASSQSRQSYNGYT
>TRBV4-2|TRBD1|.
ASSQDRTGPDEKLF
>TRBV4-1|.|.
ASSLRHIGSNQPQH
>TRBV2|TRBD1|.
ASTLGQGMETQY
>TRBV3-1/TRBV3-2|TRBD1|.
ASSQDGRGLAAF
>TRBV11-2|TRBD2|.
ASSLDPAGVITD
>TRBV3-1/TRBV3-2|TRBD1|once
ASSQGSGVFEGAPETQY
>TRBV2|.|.
ASSATILAKNIQY
>TRBV6-6|TRBD1|.
ASSYGDSEAF
>TRBV10-3|.|.
AIKDTPYEQY
>TRBV3-1/TRBV3-2|.|.
ASSQEIGTGELF
>TRBV19|.|.
ASSIVWGGRSEAF
>TRBV4-3|.|.
ASSQDSGGSGNTIY
>TRBV30|TRBD1|.
AWKVDRGQGTQY
>TRBV19|TRBD1|.
ASSMDRGRNSPLH
>TRBV7-3|TRBD1|.
ASSSYRGNEQY
>TRBV6-5|.|.
ASSVGGGNSPLH
>TRBV7-9|TRBD1|.
ASSPTGSGNTIY
>TRBV29-1|.|.
SVEDWTLSSRAF
>TRBV27|TRBD2|once
ASSFGSGRAAVTDTQY
>TRBV4-1|.|.
ASSQGTGEGSGELF
>TRBV29-1|.|.
SVWTSQDTEAF
>TRBV10-3|.|.
AISDGTVYSGNTIY